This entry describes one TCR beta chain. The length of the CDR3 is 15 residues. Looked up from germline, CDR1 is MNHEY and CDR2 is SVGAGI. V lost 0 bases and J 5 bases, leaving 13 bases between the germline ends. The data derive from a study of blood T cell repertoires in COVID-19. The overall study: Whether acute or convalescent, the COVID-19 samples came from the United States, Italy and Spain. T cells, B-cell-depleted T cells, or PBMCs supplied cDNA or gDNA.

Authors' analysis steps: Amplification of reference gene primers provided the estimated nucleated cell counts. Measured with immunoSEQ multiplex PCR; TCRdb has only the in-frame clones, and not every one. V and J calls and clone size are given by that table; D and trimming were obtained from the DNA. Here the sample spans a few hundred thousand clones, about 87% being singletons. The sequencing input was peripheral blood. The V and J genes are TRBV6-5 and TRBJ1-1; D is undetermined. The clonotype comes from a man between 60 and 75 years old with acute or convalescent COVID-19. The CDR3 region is CASSYSERERTEAFF. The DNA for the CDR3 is TGTGCCAGCAGTTACTCGGAGAGGGAGAGGACTGAAGCTTTCTTT.